These T cell receptor beta chains were read from a single sample in a study of control samples from healthy donors and cancer patients. Profiling relied on immunoSEQ multiplex PCR, and the TCRdb table lists in-frame clones only, not all of them. Of 120,000 to 150,000 clones in the sample, 85% to 95% were seen once. Sequencing was carried out using blood. The source of these receptors is a man in his forties in good health. CDR3s leave out the opening cysteine and the closing phenylalanine or tryptophan. For some rows the clone size is stated as once, few or many, or as a class when expanded; others skip it.

.,TRBV4-1,ASSQDRGQAPNYGYT
.,TRBV5-1,ASSLGDAGANVLT
.,TRBV5-1,ASSAGLAIVSTDTQY
.,TRBV6-2/TRBV6-3,ASSLGVSSTDTQY
.,TRBV13,ASSLGPTDEAF
once,TRBV27,ASSSPGRGNYGYT
.,TRBV19,ASSEGQGNTEAF
.,TRBV18,ASSPPWGISTEAF
.,TRBV6-5,ASRRVRDRGTEAF
.,TRBV13,ASSPLEELNYGYT
.,TRBV7-2,ASSLRTGNQPQH
.,TRBV24-1,ATSDGGSGKVEQY
.,TRBV6-2/TRBV6-3,ASSYSLFKGRNSNTEAF
.,TRBV28,ASSPPDSYNEQF
.,TRBV6-6,ASSSGGTGGIYEQY
.,TRBV6-1,ASSEKGTGGSSNQPQH
.,TRBV5-5,ASSLGGASYEQY
.,TRBV5-6,ASSFSLAGGGNEQF
.,TRBV5-6,ASSFRDRVGTQY
.,TRBV5-4,ASSLVGRMNTEAF
.,TRBV7-8,ASSVRQGGNEQF
.,TRBV5-5,ASSQTGLNTEAF
.,TRBV10-2,ASSDSGTGAYEQY
.,TRBV7-6,ASSLRGRETQY
.,TRBV6-5,ASSHGQGIGEQY
few,TRBV24-1,ATSPPSASTDTQY
.,TRBV11-2,ASSPDRVRQPQH
.,TRBV7-9,ASSLRLSNTEAF
.,TRBV28,ASSPPSWRTEAF
once,TRBV6-5,ASRKTRGGNTEAF
.,TRBV27,ASSLHGGGYT
.,TRBV29-1,SVGNGNTIY
once,TRBV7-9,ASSLSQTYNSPLH
.,TRBV24-1,ATSGEAEYGYT
.,TRBV11-2,ASSFADWTDDGYT
.,TRBV11-2,ASSRGARAKNIQY
.,TRBV28,ASSLQQGMFNYGYT
once,TRBV21-1,ASRKKTRNGYT
.,TRBV5-5,ASSLVRTGGGEQY
.,TRBV5-6,ASSLGTGGNSPLH
.,TRBV5-1,ASSKSGSSYEQY
.,TRBV6-1,ASSDRTGRNYGYT
.,TRBV4-2,ASSPGTSGGAFDTQY
.,TRBV5-4,ASSLDGRGHYEQY
.,TRBV5-1,ASSLSGRVLSTSYNEQF
.,TRBV15,ATSSGGITEAF
.,TRBV7-3,ASSAGGNEQF
.,TRBV9,ASSASSGGTETQY
medium-sized,TRBV23-1,ASSQSVLDRDGELF